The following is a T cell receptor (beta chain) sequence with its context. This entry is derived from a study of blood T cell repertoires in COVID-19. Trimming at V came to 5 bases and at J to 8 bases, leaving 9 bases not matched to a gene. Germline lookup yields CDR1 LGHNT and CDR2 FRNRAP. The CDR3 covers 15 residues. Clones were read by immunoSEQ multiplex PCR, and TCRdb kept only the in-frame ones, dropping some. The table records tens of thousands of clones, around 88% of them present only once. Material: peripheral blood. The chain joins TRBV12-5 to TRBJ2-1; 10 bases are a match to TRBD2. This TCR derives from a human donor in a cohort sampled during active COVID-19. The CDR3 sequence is CASGPPLAGGYEQFF. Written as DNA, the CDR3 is TGTGCTAGTGGTCCGCCCTTAGCGGGAGGTTATGAGCAGTTCTTC.